This TCR beta chain was obtained from a study of vaccination effects on CD4 cells after COVID-19. Study as a whole: Subjects were given two BNT162b2 or mRNA-1273 vaccine doses.

The protocol was immunoSEQ multiplex PCR, while the TCRdb copy is restricted to in-frame clones and leaves out a portion. There are around 79,000 clones in the sample; approximately 74% occur only once, and 1.5% to 2% lies in the top ten. ViraFEST expansion of antigen-specific CD4+ T cells with viral peptide pools preceded sequencing. Culturing for more than 9 days preceded CD4+ T cell isolation. Recipients of the vaccine had no prior SARS-CoV-2 infection and negative nucleocapsid antibodies. V was cut by 7 bases and J by 5 bases, with 15 bases left in between. Looked up from germline, CDR1 is MNHEY and CDR2 is SVGAGI. This CDR3 comprises 14 residues. Regarding the study as a whole: Marked clonal contraction of both clone types appeared late after vaccination.

This clone was recorded a few times. What it binds is unknown. This sequence originates from a human donor who received a COVID-19 vaccine. The source material was CD4+ T cells from PBMCs cultured with HCoV-229E spike peptides, sampled before COVID-19 vaccination. V is TRBV6-5 and J is TRBJ1-5, with D maybe TRBD1 (5 bases). CDR3 nucleotide sequence: TGTGCCAGCACCCCCCTGCAGGGCGATCAGCCCCAGCATTTT. Its protein product is CASTPLQGDQPQHF.